What follows describes a single T cell receptor beta chain. Its target is unknown. The record originates from a study of radiotherapy plus CTLA-4 blockade in lung cancer. Study details: Among enrolled patients, about 18% responded and roughly 31% achieved disease control.

The method was immunoSEQ multiplex PCR; TCRdb's version includes in-frame clones alone and lacks a portion of them. The sample shows fewer than 90,000 clones, over 80% of them seen only once. Focal radiation and CTLA-4 blockade (ipilimumab) were tested in chemo-refractory metastatic non-small-cell lung cancer patients. Study-wide findings and caveats: Dynamics of early blood T cell clones, together with interferon-beta, were reportedly the best predictors of response. After treatment with radiotherapy plus ipilimumab, TCR clones that came from the tumor expanded in blood.

Germline-derived CDR1 and CDR2 are SEHNR and FQNEAQ (reference sequence). This CDR3 has 15 amino acids. V dropped 4 bases and J dropped 7; count of bases not matched to a gene: 8. The V gene is TRBV7-9, the J gene TRBJ2-2, with 8 bases fitting TRBD2. The specimen was peripheral blood, collected from a patient treated with radiotherapy plus ipilimumab. The TCR was taken from a human donor with non-small cell lung cancer who had stable disease on radiotherapy plus ipilimumab. The CDR3 region is CASSSSGTRDGELFF. The CDR3 region has the DNA TGTGCCAGCAGCTCCTCCGGGACTAGAGACGGGGAGCTGTTTTTT.